This T cell receptor (beta chain) stems from a study of cytomegalovirus exposure and HLA in healthy donors. General study findings and limits: HLA restriction was apparent for most CMV-associated TCR beta chains in a later analysis. V- and J-gene trimming in TCR beta was tied to a missense DCLRE1C variant by an analysis performed later. Because they were indistinguishable, some V segments, including TRBV6-2 and TRBV6-3, were excluded.

The CDR3 consists of 15 residues. V lost 5 bases to trimming and J lost 6 bases, with 19 bases between them. Primers: 60 Vbeta forward and 13 Jbeta reverse. Generated by immunoSEQ multiplex PCR, the TCRdb table keeps only in-frame clones and is missing some. The sample shows around 200,000 clones, under 80% of them seen only once. Points on this clone: The antigen is undetermined.

The receptor was isolated from a girl aged 2-9 years in good health and CMV-seronegative. The chain links TRBV6-7 to TRBJ1-2; TRBD1 is a possible D gene (5 bases). TRBV6-7 falls under the ORF class, with uncertain function. The sequenced sample consisted of PBMCs. The CDR3 bases are TGTGCCAGCAGTGAGGCAGGCAGAAAAGGGGATGGCTACACCTTC. Translation gives CASSEAGRKGDGYTF.